This TCR beta chain was sequenced during a study of vaccination and CD4 T cells after COVID-19. Background on the study: Convalescent donors: six male, four female; seven Caucasian, two Asian, one multiracial, two Hispanic. A median of approximately 72 days (range 14 to 241) separated dose two from the taking of post-vaccine samples. Study-level points and caveats: Going from approximately 21 to 38, median SARS-CoV-2-reactive clonotypes did not rise significantly. Within the convalescent patients, spike mono-reactivity was found in 304 of 307 vaccine-specific clones.

The germline V gene has CDR1 MNHNS and CDR2 SASEGT. The CDR3 covers 16 residues. Trimming removed 6 bases from V and 10 bases from J; junction bases left unmatched: 12. A remark on this clonotype: Its specificity is unknown.

Time point denoted: late sampling 161 to 241 days after vaccination in three convalescent patients. TCRdb analysed the PCR reads with MiXCR anew, one entry per CDR3 protein. The sample yields around 28,000 distinct CDR3 sequences, 45% to 60% seen once. Material: CD4+ T cells from blood, obtained about 7 months after SARS-CoV-2 vaccination. This receptor was identified in a human donor who had recovered from COVID-19. The chain uses TRBV6-1 and TRBJ1-6, with 10 bases aligning to TRBD1. DNA of the CDR3: TGTGCCAGCAGAGACAACCCCTCGGGACAGGGGTCACCCCTCCACTTT. It yields the protein CASRDNPSGQGSPLHF.